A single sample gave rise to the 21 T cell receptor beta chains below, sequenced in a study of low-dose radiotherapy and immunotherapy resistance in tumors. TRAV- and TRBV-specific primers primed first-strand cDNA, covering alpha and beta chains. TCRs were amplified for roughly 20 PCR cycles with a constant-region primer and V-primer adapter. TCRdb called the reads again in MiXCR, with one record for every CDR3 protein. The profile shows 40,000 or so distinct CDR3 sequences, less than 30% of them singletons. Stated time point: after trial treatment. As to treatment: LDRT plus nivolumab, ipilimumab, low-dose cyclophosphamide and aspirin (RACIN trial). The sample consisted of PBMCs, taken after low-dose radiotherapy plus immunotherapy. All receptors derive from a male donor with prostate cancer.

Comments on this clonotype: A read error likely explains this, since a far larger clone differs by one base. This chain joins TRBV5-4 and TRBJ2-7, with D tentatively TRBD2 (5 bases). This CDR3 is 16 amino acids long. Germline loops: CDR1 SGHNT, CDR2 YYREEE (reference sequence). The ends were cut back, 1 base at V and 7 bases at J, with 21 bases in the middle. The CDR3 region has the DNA TGTGCCAGCAGCTTGAGCTTAGCGAGTCACGTGAATGAGCAGTACTTC. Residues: CASSLSLASHVNEQYF.

CDR3 region: CASSLNLPQHNEQFF. The CDR3 DNA reads as TGTGCCAGCAGCTTAAACCTCCCGCAACACAATGAGCAGTTCTTC. V usage is TRBV5-4 and J usage is TRBJ2-1; no definite D call. The germline CDR1 and CDR2 sequences are SGHNT and YYREEE (reference sequence). The V and J ends lost 2 bases and 5 bases respectively, with 14 bases between them. The CDR3 contains 15 residues.

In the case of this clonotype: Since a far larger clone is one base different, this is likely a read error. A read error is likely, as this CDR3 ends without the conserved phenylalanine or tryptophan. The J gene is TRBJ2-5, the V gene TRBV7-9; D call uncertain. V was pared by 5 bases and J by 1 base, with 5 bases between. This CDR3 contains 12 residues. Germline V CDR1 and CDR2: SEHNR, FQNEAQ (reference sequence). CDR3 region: CASSRIQETQYL. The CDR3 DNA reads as TGTGCCAGCAGCCGGATCCAAGAGACCCAGTACCTC.

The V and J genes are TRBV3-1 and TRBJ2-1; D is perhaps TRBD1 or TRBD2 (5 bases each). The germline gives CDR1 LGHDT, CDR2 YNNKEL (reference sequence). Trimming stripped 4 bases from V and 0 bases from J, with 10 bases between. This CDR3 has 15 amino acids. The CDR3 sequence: CASSPRDLSYNEQFF. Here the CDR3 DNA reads TGTGCCAGCAGCCCGAGGGACCTCTCCTACAATGAGCAGTTCTTC.

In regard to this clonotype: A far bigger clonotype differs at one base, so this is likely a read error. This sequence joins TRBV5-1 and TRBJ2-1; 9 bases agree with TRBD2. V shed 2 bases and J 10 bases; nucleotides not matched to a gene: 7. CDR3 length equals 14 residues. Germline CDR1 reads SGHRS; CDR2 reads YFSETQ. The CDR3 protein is CASSFSGRRDEQFF. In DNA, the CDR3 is TGCGCCAGCAGCTTCAGCGGGAGGCGTGACGAGCAGTTCTTC.

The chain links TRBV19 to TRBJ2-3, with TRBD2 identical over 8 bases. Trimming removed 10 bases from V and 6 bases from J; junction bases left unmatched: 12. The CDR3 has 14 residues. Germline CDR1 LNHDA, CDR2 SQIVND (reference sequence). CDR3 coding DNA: TGTGCCACCACCGGGACTAGTAAACCCGATACGCAGTATTTT. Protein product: CATTGTSKPDTQYF.

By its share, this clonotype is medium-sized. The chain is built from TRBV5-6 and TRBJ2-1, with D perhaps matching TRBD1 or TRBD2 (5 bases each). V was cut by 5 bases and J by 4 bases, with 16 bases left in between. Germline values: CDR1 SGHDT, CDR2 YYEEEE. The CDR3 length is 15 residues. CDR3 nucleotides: TGTGCCAGCAGGCTAGCCGGGACCCTTTACAATGAGCAGTTCTTC. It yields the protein CASRLAGTLYNEQFF.

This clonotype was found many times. CDR3 DNA sequence: TGTGCCAGCAGGTCTGGGACAGCTCAGCCCCAGCATTTT. Amino acid sequence: CASRSGTAQPQHF. This sequence joins TRBV2 and TRBJ1-5; 7 bases line up with TRBD1. This CDR3 comprises 13 residues. The trim removed 6 bases at V and 6 bases at J, leaving 5 bases unmatched. Germline CDR1 reads SNHLY; CDR2 reads FYNNEI.

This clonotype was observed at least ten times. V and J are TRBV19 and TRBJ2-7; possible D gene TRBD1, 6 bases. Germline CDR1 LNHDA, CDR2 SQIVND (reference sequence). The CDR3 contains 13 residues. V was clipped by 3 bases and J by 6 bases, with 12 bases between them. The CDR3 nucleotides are TGTGCCAGTAGTATTCTGGACAGAGGCGAGCAGTACTTC. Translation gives CASSILDRGEQYF.

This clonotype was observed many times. The CDR3 loop is CASSGEGRGSEQFF. The CDR3 nucleotides read TGTGCCAGCAGTGGTGAGGGGAGAGGAAGTGAGCAGTTCTTC. This chain links TRBV28 with TRBJ2-1; D possibly uses TRBD1 or TRBD2 (5 bases each). This CDR3 has 14 amino acids. Germline-derived CDR1 and CDR2 are MDHEN and SYDVKM. V was trimmed by 5 bases and J by 9 bases, leaving 17 bases between them.

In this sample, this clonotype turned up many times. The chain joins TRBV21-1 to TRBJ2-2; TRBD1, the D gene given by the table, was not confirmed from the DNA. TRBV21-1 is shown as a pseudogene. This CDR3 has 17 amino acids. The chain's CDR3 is CASSKGTYRVNTGELFF. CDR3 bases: TGTGCCAGCAGCAAAGGGACCTACAGGGTGAACACCGGGGAGCTGTTTTTT.

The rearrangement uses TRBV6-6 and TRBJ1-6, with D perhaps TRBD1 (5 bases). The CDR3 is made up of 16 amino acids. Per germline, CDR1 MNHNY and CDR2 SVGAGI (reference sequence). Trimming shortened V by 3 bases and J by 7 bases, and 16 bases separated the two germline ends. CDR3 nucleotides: TGTGCCAGCAGTTATCGGACTTGGGGGGGGAATTCACCCCTCCACTTT. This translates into CASSYRTWGGNSPLHF.

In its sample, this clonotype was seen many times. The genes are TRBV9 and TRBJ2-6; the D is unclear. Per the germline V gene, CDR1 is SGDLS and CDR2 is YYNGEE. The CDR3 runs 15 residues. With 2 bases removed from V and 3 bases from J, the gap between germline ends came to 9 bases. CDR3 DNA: TGTGCCAGCAGCGTTGGGTCATATGGGGCCAACGTCCTGACTTTC. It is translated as CASSVGSYGANVLTF. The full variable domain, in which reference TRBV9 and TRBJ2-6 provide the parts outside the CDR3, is DSGVTQTPKHLITATGQRVTLRCSPRSGDLSVYWYQQSLDQGLQFLIQYYNGEERAKGNILERFSAQQFPDLHSELNLSSLELGDSALYFCASSVGSYGANVLTFGAGSRLTVL.

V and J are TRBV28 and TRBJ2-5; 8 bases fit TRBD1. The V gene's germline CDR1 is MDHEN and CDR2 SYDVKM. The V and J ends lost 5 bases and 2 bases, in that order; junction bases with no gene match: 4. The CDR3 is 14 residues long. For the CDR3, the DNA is TGTGCCAGCAGTGCTAGGACAGGGCAAGAGACCCAGTACTTC. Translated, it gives CASSARTGQETQYF.

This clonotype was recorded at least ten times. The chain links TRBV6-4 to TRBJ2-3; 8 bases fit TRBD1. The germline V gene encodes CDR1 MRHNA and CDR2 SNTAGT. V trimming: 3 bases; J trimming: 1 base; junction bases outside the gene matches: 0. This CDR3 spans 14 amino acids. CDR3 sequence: CASSEQGGTDTQYF. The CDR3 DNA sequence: TGTGCCAGCAGTGAACAGGGGGGCACAGATACGCAGTATTTT.

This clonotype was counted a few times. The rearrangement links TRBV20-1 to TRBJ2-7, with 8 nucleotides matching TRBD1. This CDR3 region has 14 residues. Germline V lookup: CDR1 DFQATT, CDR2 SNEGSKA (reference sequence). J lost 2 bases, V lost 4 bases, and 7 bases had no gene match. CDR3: CSATRTGPTYEQYF. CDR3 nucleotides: TGCAGTGCTACGCGGACAGGGCCAACCTACGAGCAGTACTTC.

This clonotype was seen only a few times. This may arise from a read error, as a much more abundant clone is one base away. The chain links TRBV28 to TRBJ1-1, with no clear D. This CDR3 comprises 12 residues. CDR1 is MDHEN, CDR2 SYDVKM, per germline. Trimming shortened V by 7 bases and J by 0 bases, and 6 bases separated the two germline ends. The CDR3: CASNILNTEAFF. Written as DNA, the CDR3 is TGTGCCAGCAACATCCTGAACACTGAAGCTTTCTTT.

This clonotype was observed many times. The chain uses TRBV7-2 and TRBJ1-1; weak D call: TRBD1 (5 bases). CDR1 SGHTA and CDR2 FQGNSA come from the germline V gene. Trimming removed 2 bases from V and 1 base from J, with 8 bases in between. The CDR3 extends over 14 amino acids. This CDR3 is CASSLYGGNTEAFF. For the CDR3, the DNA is TGTGCCAGCAGCTTATATGGGGGGAACACTGAAGCTTTCTTT. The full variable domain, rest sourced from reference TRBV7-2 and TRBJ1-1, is GAGVSQSPSNKVTEKGKDVELRCDPISGHTALYWYRQSLGQGLEFLIYFQGNSAPDKSGLPSDRFSAERTGGSVSTLTIQRTQQEDSAVYLCASSLYGGNTEAFFGQGTRLTVV.

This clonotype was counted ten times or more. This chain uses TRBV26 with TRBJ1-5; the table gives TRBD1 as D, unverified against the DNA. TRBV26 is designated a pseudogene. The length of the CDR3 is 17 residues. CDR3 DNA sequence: TGTGCCAGCAGTTCAACTCTCCGGGTCTTAGCTAATCAGCCCCAGCATTTT. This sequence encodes CASSSTLRVLANQPQHF.

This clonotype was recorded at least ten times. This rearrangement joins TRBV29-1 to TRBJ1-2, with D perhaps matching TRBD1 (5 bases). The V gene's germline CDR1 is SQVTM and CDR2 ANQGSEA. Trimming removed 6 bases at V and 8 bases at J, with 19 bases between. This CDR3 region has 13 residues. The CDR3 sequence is CSVPTLGVVGYTF. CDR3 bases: TGCAGCGTACCCACCCTGGGGGTCGTGGGCTACACCTTC.

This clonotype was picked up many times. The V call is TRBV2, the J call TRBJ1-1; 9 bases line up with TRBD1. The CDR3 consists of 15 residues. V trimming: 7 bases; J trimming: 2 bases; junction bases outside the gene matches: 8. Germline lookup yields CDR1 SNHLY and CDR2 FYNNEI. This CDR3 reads CASKSRGQGNTEAFF. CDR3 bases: TGTGCCAGCAAGTCCCGGGGACAGGGTAACACTGAAGCTTTCTTT.